This T cell receptor (beta chain) was obtained from a study of T cell responses to AZD1222 COVID-19 vaccine. Concerning this clone itself: The antigen remains unidentified.

TCRdb's table, derived via immunoSEQ multiplex PCR, lists solely in-frame clones and lacks some. The sample contains 90,000 to 140,000 clones, around 76% of which appear only once. Study results and caveats: Among AZD1222 vaccinees, only five or six were seropositive at baseline.

CDR3 length equals 12 residues. With 6 bases clipped from V and 8 bases from J, the junction kept 4 bases outside the gene matches. Germline CDR1 is MGHDK and CDR2 is SYGVNS. The TCR sequence derives from an adult in good health. This material consisted of peripheral blood, taken on day 0 of AZD1222 vaccination. V usage is TRBV25-1 and J usage is TRBJ1-2; 9 bases are shared with TRBD1. The CDR3 DNA is TGTGCCAGCAGAACAGGGGGCTTAGGCTACACCTTC. Amino acids: CASRTGGLGYTF.